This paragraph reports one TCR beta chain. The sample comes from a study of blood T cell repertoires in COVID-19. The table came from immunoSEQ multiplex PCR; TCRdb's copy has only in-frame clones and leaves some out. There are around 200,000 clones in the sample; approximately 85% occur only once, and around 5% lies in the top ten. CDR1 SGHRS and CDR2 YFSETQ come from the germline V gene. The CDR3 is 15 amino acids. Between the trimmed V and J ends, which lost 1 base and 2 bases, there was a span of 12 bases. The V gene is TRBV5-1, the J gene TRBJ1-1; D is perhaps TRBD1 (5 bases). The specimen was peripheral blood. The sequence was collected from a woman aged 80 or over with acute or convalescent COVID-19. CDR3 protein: CASSLRAGVNTEAFF. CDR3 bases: TGCGCCAGCAGCTTGCGGGCGGGGGTCAACACTGAAGCTTTCTTT.